This record covers a single T cell receptor (beta chain). The antigen it binds to is not known. Base-call qualities are not available, and no considerably larger clone is one nucleotide away. The CDR3 regions of human TCRbeta chains were analyzed by immunosequencing. Regarding the original processing steps: TCRs in the repertoires were matched against a reference library of SARS-CoV-2-specific TCRs that had been generated with the MIRA antigen-specificity platform. Breadth was defined as the fraction of unique TCRs that were SARS-CoV-2-associated. Depth was defined as the fraction of total T cells that were SARS-CoV-2-associated. Each spike-specific TCR was assigned to its reactive spike region and to a CD4 or CD8 class using the MIRA data. Log10-transformed breadth and depth values were compared by one-way ANOVA with Sidak's multiple comparisons tests. What TCRdb holds here is the immuneACCESS table cut down to in-frame rearrangements. Part of the clones is not present; checked against another copy, under half of the missing clones reflect an unresolved V gene, and the others are unexplained. That table furnishes V, J and clone size, whereas the DNA furnished D and trimming. Here the sample has fewer than 120,000 clones; 85% to 95% occur a single time. Of the sample, about 7.8% is held by the ten largest clones.

Read against the paper, the sample's time point label means: baseline before first vaccination. Samples from vaccinated people were obtained from the UK trials COV001 and COV002, which included a single-blind randomized controlled phase 2/3 trial of AZD1222 (ChAdOx1 nCoV-19) in healthy adults. For TCRbeta chain sequencing, PBMC samples from trial participants were taken at day 0 and at day 28 after the second dose. The CDR3, cysteine through phenylalanine, is 15 amino acids long. CDR3 DNA only is kept here, 45 bases in frame from base 1. Trimming removed 1 base from V and 6 bases from J; the gene matches leave 2 bases unexplained. Via the germline V gene, CDR1 is SGHNT and CDR2 YENEEA. The data belong to a study of T cell responses to AZD1222 COVID-19 vaccine (dated by TCRdb to about 2021). General notes on the study: Because spike-specific TCR depth and breadth did not differ between the two schedules, AZD1222 recipients who got a second dose at roughly 4 weeks were pooled with those who got a second dose at roughly 12 weeks. A total of just over 230 trial participants underwent TCR sequencing, of whom around 210 had received two doses of AZD1222 and about 25 had received two doses of the MenACWY control vaccine. Trial participants were enrolled into age subgroups of 18-55, 56-69 and 70-plus years, which contained about 150, 27 and 61 TCR-sequenced participants, respectively. The investigation overall reported the following: Because no day 14 peak-response samples were available, repertoires were characterized only after the peak T cell response. The 56-69-year group was small, and its depth increase did not reach significance, likely because of low power. Most participants were white British and females outnumbered males, and the authors suggested that clonal diversity may have been underestimated. Only five to seven AZD1222 recipients were SARS-CoV-2 seropositive at baseline, limiting conclusions about previously exposed vaccinees. Epitopes outside the regions mutated in the B.1.351 and B.1.1.7 variants were reportedly recognized by nearly half of the unique spike-specific TCRs. The whole spike protein was spanned by vaccine-associated CD4 TCRs, and dominant responses were seen in regions 160-218 and 743-854. After two AZD1222 doses, spike-specific TCR breadth and depth were significantly higher than at day 0 and than in MenACWY recipients.

In this chain, TRBV11-3 is recombined with TRBJ2-1, with TRBD2 identical over 11 junction bases. The TCR sequence derives from an adult in good health. Sequences were derived from peripheral blood, sampled on day 0 of AZD1222 vaccination. The sequenced DNA: TGTGCCAGCAGCTTAGTAGCGGGGGGGCCCAATGAGCAGTTCTTC. Translation gives CASSLVAGGPNEQFF.